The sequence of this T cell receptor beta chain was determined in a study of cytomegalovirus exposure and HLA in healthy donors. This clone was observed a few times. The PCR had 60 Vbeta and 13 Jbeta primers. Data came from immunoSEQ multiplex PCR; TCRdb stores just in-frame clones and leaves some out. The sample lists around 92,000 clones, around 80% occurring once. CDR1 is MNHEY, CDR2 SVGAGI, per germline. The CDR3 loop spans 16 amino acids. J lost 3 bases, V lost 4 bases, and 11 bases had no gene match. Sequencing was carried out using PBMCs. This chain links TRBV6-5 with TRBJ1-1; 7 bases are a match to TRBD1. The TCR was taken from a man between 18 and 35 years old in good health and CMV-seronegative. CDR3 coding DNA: TGTGCCAGCAGTTCCCCTCGACAGGGAAGGGACACTGAAGCTTTCTTT. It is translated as CASSSPRQGRDTEAFF.